This T cell receptor (beta chain) derives from a study of monozygotic twins with inflammatory bowel disease. Study conclusions and caveats: Possibly reflecting limited power, no difference in repertoire similarity was found between concordant and discordant twins. In patient repertoires, differing immunosuppressive treatments may have added some variability.

The CDR3 runs to 13 residues. Per germline, CDR1 DFQATT and CDR2 SNEGSKA (reference sequence). UMIs with a 6-nucleotide sample barcode were added by template switching. Reanalyzing the 5' RACE reads, TCRdb keeps one entry per CDR3 protein, without DNA. The listing records 45,000 or so distinct CDR3 sequences. Comment on this clonotype: The antigen remains unidentified.

The receptor was isolated from a human donor with ulcerative colitis or Crohn's disease, or a healthy co-twin of an affected twin (not recorded which). Sequencing was done on a sample of blood. This chain uses TRBV20-1 with TRBJ2-5. CDR3 amino acids: CSARDRLEGTQYF.